The T cell receptor beta chain described here comes from a study of radiotherapy plus CTLA-4 blockade in lung cancer. Study-wide results and caveats: Tumor-derived TCR clones expanded in blood after radiotherapy plus ipilimumab.

Generated by immunoSEQ multiplex PCR, the TCRdb table keeps only in-frame clones and is missing some. The table has fewer than 50,000 clones, 63% seen once. Notes on this clone: The target antigen is unknown.

The TCR sequence derives from a human donor with non-small cell lung cancer who had a partial response to radiotherapy plus ipilimumab. The sequencing here drew on peripheral blood, taken from a patient treated with radiotherapy plus ipilimumab.

The CDR3 DNA is TGTGCCAGCAGCTCTTTACAGACAGATACGCAGTATTTT. As protein: CASSSLQTDTQYF. The chain couples TRBV5-4 to TRBJ2-3; D unclear. Trimming removed 3 bases at V and 3 bases at J, with 8 bases between. Germline V gene data show CDR1 as SGHNT and CDR2 as YYREEE (reference sequence). This CDR3 region has 13 residues.